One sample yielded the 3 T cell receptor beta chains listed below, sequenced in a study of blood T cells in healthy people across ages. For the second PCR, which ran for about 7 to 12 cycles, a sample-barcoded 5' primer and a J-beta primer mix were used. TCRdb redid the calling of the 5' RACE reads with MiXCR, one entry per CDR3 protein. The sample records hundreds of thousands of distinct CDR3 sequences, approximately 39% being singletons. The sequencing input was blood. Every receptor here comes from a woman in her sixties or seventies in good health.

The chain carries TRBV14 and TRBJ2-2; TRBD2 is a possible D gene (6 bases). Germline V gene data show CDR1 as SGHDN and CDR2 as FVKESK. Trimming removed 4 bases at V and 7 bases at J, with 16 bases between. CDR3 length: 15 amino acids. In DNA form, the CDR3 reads TGTGCCAGCAGCCCAAGACCGGGAGTGGTCGGGGAGCTGTTTTTT. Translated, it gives CASSPRPGVVGELFF. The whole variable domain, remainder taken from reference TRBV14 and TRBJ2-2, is EAGVTQFPSHSVIEKGQTVTLRCDPISGHDNLYWYRRVMGKEIKFLLHFVKESKQDESGMPNNRFLAERTGGTYSTLKVQPAELEDSGVYFCASSPRPGVVGELFFGEGSRLTVL.

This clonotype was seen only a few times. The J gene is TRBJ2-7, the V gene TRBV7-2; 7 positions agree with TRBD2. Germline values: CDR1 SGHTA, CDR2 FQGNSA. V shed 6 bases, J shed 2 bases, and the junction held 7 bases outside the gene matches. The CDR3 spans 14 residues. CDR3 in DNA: TGTGCCAGCAGGTTTTCGGGAGGCCCCTACGAGCAGTACTTC. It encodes CASRFSGGPYEQYF.

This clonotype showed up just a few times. In nucleotides, the CDR3 is TGTGCCAGCAGCTTTAAGACTAGCGGGAGGGCCCTCAACTACGAGCAGTACTTC. Its translation is CASSFKTSGRALNYEQYF. The V call is TRBV7-2, the J call TRBJ2-7, with TRBD2 matching over 14 bases. Germline V gene lookup returns CDR1 SGHTA and CDR2 FQGNSA. CDR3 length equals 18 residues. V lost 3 bases, J lost 3 bases, and 10 bases stayed unmatched.